One and the same sample provided the 5 T cell receptor beta chains below, sequenced in a study of T cell responses to AZD1222 COVID-19 vaccine. Produced via immunoSEQ multiplex PCR; TCRdb's table is partial and in-frame only. Altogether 85,000 to 130,000 clones are present, nearly 95% being singletons, with the ten largest covering roughly 5%. The specimen was peripheral blood, collected on day 0 of AZD1222 vaccination. The receptor source for this set is an adult in good health.

The chain has TRBV5-1 and TRBJ2-5, with D possibly being TRBD1 (5 bases). The CDR3 runs 15 residues. Germline loops: CDR1 SGHRS, CDR2 YFSETQ. Trimming removed 1 base at V and 1 base at J, with 11 bases between. CDR3 coding DNA: TGCGCCAGCAGCTTGTTGGGGCAGCGCCAAGAGACCCAGTACTTC. Protein sequence: CASSLLGQRQETQYF. Complete variable domain (other parts from reference TRBV5-1 and TRBJ2-5): KAGVTQTPRYLIKTRGQQVTLSCSPISGHRSVSWYQQTPGQGLQFLFEYFSETQRNKGNFPGRFSGRQFSNSRSEMNVSTLELGDSALYLCASSLLGQRQETQYFGPGTRLLVL.

The chain links TRBV6-2 or TRBV6-3 to TRBJ1-1, with a weak D call TRBD1 (5 bases). This CDR3 spans 15 amino acids. Germline CDR1 is MNHEY and CDR2 is SVGEGT. V was cut by 6 bases and J by 5 bases, with 19 bases left in between. The CDR3 is CASSQPGQGSTEAFF. CDR3 DNA sequence: TGTGCCAGCAGCCAACCGGGGCAGGGCAGTACTGAAGCTTTCTTT.

The count of this clone is one. The rearrangement links TRBV7-2 to TRBJ1-1; D is uncertain. Germline assignment: CDR1 SGHTA and CDR2 FQGNSA. This CDR3 is built from 15 residues. The V gene lost 1 base and the J gene lost 4 bases, with 13 bases spanning the gap. CDR3 in amino acids: CASSLGLRAVTEAFF. Here the CDR3 DNA reads TGTGCCAGCAGCTTAGGGTTGCGGGCAGTCACTGAAGCTTTCTTT. Based on the CDR3 plus reference TRBV7-2 and TRBJ1-1, the full variable domain is GAGVSQSPSNKVTEKGKDVELRCDPISGHTALYWYRQSLGQGLEFLIYFQGNSAPDKSGLPSDRFSAERTGGSVSTLTIQRTQQEDSAVYLCASSLGLRAVTEAFFGQGTRLTVV.

The V and J genes are TRBV24-1 and TRBJ1-5, with D possibly being TRBD1 (5 bases). Trimming removed 9 bases from V and 2 bases from J, with 19 bases in between. The CDR3 spans 16 residues. The germline CDR1 and CDR2 sequences are KGHDR and SFDVKD. CDR3 bases: TGTGCCACCCCCACGGGGGTTACCGTCGGCAATCAGCCCCAGCATTTT. Protein product: CATPTGVTVGNQPQHF.

The gene calls are TRBV15 and TRBJ2-1; 14 nucleotides line up with TRBD2. Germline assignment: CDR1 LNHNV and CDR2 YYDKDF (reference sequence). V was pared by 11 bases and J by 9 bases, with 6 bases of the junction left unmatched. This CDR3 is 13 amino acids long. CDR3 coding DNA: TGTGCCGCCGGGACTAGCGGGAGATCTGAGCAGTTCTTC. Amino acids: CAAGTSGRSEQFF.